Each of the 13 T cell receptor beta chains below was sequenced from the same sample in a study of molecular identifiers for immune sequencing clone quantification listed by TCRdb under 2018. Library prep was done by PCR. Instrument on record: NextSeq 500. TCRdb redid the processing of the public reads, applying fastp at Q25 and MiXCR, and retained in-frame beta chains. Rows matching on CDR3 protein sequence are summarized as one entry with the most common DNA and genes. Here the sample has over 85,000 distinct CDR3 sequences; around 27% occur a single time. 0.6% to 0.95% of the sample lies in the top ten. Sequencing was done on a sample of naive CD8+ T cells from blood, with Jurkat cell RNA spiked in. The meaning of the sample's cell subset or site label: FACS-sorted CD8+CD4-CCR7+CD45RA+ naive T cells. These receptors came from a human donor in good health. Some libraries in this study had Jurkat cell RNA spiked in.

This clonotype was detected a few times. V and J are TRBV13 and TRBJ2-4; possibly TRBD1 for D (5 bases). The CDR3 runs to 15 residues. Trimming stripped 1 base from V and 0 bases from J, with 7 bases between. CDR1 PRHDT and CDR2 FYEKMQ come from the germline V gene (reference sequence). This CDR3 reads CASSLAQGAKNIQYF. The CDR3 nucleotides read TGTGCCAGCAGCTTAGCTCAGGGAGCCAAAAACATTCAGTACTTC.

A remark on this clonotype: The germline gene is not matched at one end of the junction; a read error may be the cause. J is TRBJ2-7 and V is TRBV5-6; D remains ambiguous. Germline V gene data show CDR1 as SGHDT and CDR2 as YYEEEE. The CDR3 extends over 13 amino acids. The CDR3 DNA sequence: TGTGCCCGCCGCTTTCCCGCCCCCTCCGAGCCGTCCTTC. Amino acids: CARRFPAPSEPSF.

This clonotype was observed many times. The rearrangement joins TRBV29-1 to TRBJ2-1; 13 bases are shared with TRBD2. The germline gives CDR1 SQVTM, CDR2 ANQGSEA. V shed 7 bases, J shed 7 bases, and the junction held 4 bases outside the gene matches. The CDR3 is made up of 13 amino acids. CDR3 loop: CSARTSGGNEQFF. CDR3 nucleotides: TGCAGCGCTCGGACTAGCGGGGGAAATGAGCAGTTCTTC.

This clonotype was detected many times. The chain carries TRBV5-4 and TRBJ2-3; 7 nucleotides agree with TRBD1. Germline assignment: CDR1 SGHNT and CDR2 YYREEE (reference sequence). The length of the CDR3 is 14 residues. V dropped 6 bases and J dropped 3; count of bases not matched to a gene: 7. Here the CDR3 DNA reads TGTGCCAGCAAGGGGACAGTAGAAACAGATACGCAGTATTTT. Its translation: CASKGTVETDTQYF.

Remarks on this clonotype: A much larger clone differs by one base, so this may be a read error. This rearrangement joins TRBV6-1 to TRBJ2-3, with 8 bases matching TRBD2. Germline CDR1 reads MNHNS; CDR2 reads SASEGT. The CDR3 spans 17 residues. J lost 0 bases, V lost 8 bases, and 13 bases had no gene match. The CDR3 reads CASLKRGCFLSTDTQYF. The CDR3 DNA is TGTGCCAGCCTCAAGCGGGGGTGCTTTCTCAGCACAGATACGCAGTATTTT.

This clonotype was detected ten times or more. The V gene is TRBV20-1, the J gene TRBJ2-2; TRBD1 or TRBD2 may be the D gene (5 bases each). Germline V lookup: CDR1 DFQATT, CDR2 SNEGSKA (reference sequence). The CDR3 length is 15 residues. V lost 0 bases and J lost 1, with 9 bases in between. Here the CDR3 reads CSARDGTVNTGELFF. CDR3 DNA sequence: TGCAGTGCTAGAGATGGGACGGTGAACACCGGGGAGCTGTTTTTT.

This clonotype has a count of ten or more. V is TRBV7-2 and J is TRBJ1-5; no reliable D call. V was pared by 7 bases and J by 2 bases, with 12 bases between. Germline CDR1 and CDR2: SGHTA and FQGNSA. This CDR3 comprises 14 residues. The CDR3 loop is CASIPWGGNQPQHF. CDR3 DNA: TGTGCCAGCATCCCCTGGGGTGGCAATCAGCCCCAGCATTTT.

This clonotype was detected ten times or more. The V and J genes are TRBV7-9 and TRBJ1-5; TRBD1 might be the D (5 bases). Trimming left V 3 bases short and J 3 bases short, with 9 bases between. This CDR3 has 14 amino acids. Germline loops: CDR1 SEHNR, CDR2 FQNEAQ (reference sequence). The CDR3 here is CASSLRGDNQPQHF. The CDR3 DNA is TGTGCCAGCAGCTTGAGGGGTGACAATCAGCCCCAGCATTTT. Full variable domain (outside the CDR3, taken from reference TRBV7-9 and TRBJ1-5): DTGVSQNPRHKITKRGQNVTFRCDPISEHNRLYWYRQTLGQGPEFLTYFQNEAQLEKSRLLSDRFSAERPKGSFSTLEIQRTEQGDSAMYLCASSLRGDNQPQHFGDGTRLSIL.

The chain recombines TRBV7-9 with TRBJ1-1; D unclear. The ends were cut back, 5 bases at V and 7 bases at J, with 20 bases in the middle. CDR1 SEHNR and CDR2 FQNEAQ come from the germline V gene (reference sequence). This CDR3 has 15 residues. Written as DNA, the CDR3 is TGTGCCAGCAGCCCCCTCGTCGCGGGTGCGGATGAAGCTTTCTTT. Its protein is CASSPLVAGADEAFF.

This chain uses TRBV10-3 with TRBJ2-3; D is uncertain. The CDR3 sequence is 14 residues long. With 7 bases removed from V and 5 bases from J, the gap between germline ends came to 16 bases. Germline CDR1 and CDR2: ENHRY and SYGVKD. CDR3 in amino acids: CAITAGLNQDTQYF. The DNA of the CDR3 is TGTGCCATCACCGCTGGGTTGAATCAAGATACGCAGTATTTT.

Remarks on this clonotype: A much larger clone lies a single base off, so this may be a read error. The gene calls are TRBV4-1 and TRBJ2-6; D is uncertain. The CDR3 covers 15 residues. The germline V gene has CDR1 MGHRA and CDR2 YSYEKL. The CDR3 protein is CARSQVISGANVLTF. In DNA form, the CDR3 reads TGCGCCCGCAGCCAAGTCATCTCTGGGGCCAACGTCCTGACTTTC.

Points on this clonotype: A much larger clonotype is one base distant, so this may be a read error. The conserved final phenylalanine or tryptophan is absent from the CDR3, which likely points to a read error. This chain connects TRBV28 to TRBJ2-3; weak D call: TRBD2 (5 bases). CDR1 MDHEN and CDR2 SYDVKM come from the germline V gene. Trimming pared 10 bases from V and 6 bases from J, leaving 11 bases between. The CDR3 contains 11 residues. For the CDR3, the DNA is TGTGCCACCCACTGGGAGGATACGCAGTATTCT. Protein: CATHWEDTQYS.

The table lists this clonotype with many counts. This chain links TRBV11-2 with TRBJ2-3; TRBD2 matches 8 bases. Germline V gives CDR1 SGHAT, CDR2 FQNNGV. V gave up 4 bases and J gave up 1 base; unmatched junction bases: 10. The CDR3 length is 17 residues. This chain's CDR3 is CASSSYDGGAGTDTQYF. For the CDR3, the DNA is TGTGCCAGCAGCTCGTACGACGGGGGGGCGGGCACAGATACGCAGTATTTT.